This T cell receptor beta chain was sequenced for a study of shared clonotypes between healthy human individuals. In its sample, this clone was seen once. Its antigen is not known. Sequencing was performed with immunoSEQ multiplex PCR; in TCRdb, only in-frame clones are kept and a portion is missing. The table records some 500,000 clones, around 80% of them present only once. The length of the CDR3 is 18 residues. J gave up 8 bases and V 4 bases, and 14 bases lay outside the gene matches. CDR1 is SGHRS, CDR2 YFSETQ, per germline. The study's findings and limits: Donor scarcity curtailed the genetic and exposure-history diversity represented herein.

Sample: PBMCs. This TCR was recovered from a woman aged 40 to 50 in good health. Some clones in this sample may be carry-over from other donors' samples. V is TRBV5-1 and J is TRBJ2-1; 14 positions agree with TRBD2. The CDR3 is CASSRATSGRAMGDEQFF. The CDR3 DNA sequence: TGCGCCAGCAGCCGTGCGACTAGCGGGAGGGCTATGGGCGATGAGCAGTTCTTC.